This T cell receptor (beta chain) was sequenced in a study of blood T cell repertoires in COVID-19. The data were produced by immunoSEQ multiplex PCR, yet TCRdb's version contains in-frame clones alone and is incomplete. The sample lists about 140,000 clones, more than 80% occurring once. Germline CDR1 SEHNR, CDR2 FQNEAQ (reference sequence). The germline V and J ends were trimmed by 3 bases and 1 base, with 10 bases remaining between them. There are 15 residues in the CDR3. The TCR comes from a human donor in a cohort sampled during active COVID-19. The J gene is TRBJ2-4, the V gene TRBV7-9; D is uncertain. The specimen was peripheral blood. The DNA of the CDR3 is TGTGCCAGCAGCTTGACGACTGGGGCCAAAAACATTCAGTACTTC. It is translated as CASSLTTGAKNIQYF.